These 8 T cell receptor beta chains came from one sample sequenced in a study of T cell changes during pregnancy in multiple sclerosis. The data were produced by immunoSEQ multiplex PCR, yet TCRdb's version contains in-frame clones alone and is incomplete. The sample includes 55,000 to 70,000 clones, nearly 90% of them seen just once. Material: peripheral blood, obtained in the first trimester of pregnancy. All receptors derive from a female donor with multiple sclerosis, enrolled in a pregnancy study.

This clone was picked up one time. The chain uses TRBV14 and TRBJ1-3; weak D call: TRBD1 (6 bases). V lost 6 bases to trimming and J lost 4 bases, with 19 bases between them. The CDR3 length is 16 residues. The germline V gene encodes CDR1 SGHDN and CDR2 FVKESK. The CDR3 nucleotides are TGTGCCAGCAGTTCCCTCGAAGGGGGAGACGGAAACACCATATATTTT. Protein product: CASSSLEGGDGNTIYF.

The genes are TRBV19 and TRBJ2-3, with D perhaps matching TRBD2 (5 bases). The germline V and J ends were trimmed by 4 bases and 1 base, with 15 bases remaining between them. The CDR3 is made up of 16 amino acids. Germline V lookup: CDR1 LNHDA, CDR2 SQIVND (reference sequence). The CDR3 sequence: CASSTGVGIGTDTQYF. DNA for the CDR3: TGTGCCAGTAGTACCGGTGTCGGGATTGGCACAGATACGCAGTATTTT.

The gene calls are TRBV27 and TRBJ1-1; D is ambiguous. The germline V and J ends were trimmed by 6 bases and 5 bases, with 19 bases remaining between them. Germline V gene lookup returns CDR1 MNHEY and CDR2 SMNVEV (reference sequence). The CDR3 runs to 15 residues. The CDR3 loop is CASRLAYSPVTEAFF. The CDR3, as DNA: TGTGCCAGCAGGCTAGCGTATTCGCCGGTAACTGAAGCTTTCTTT.

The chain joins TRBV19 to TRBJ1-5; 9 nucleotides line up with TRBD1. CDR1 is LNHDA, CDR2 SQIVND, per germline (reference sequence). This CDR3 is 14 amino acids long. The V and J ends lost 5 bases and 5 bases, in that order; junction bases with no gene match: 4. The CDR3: CASSVTGGHQPQHF. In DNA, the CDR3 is TGTGCCAGTAGTGTCACAGGGGGCCATCAGCCCCAGCATTTT.

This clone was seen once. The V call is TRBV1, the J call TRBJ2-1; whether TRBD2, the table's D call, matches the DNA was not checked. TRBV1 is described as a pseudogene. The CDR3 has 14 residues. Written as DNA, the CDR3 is TGCACCAGCAGCCTCCGGACTAGAAGGGATGAGCAGTTCTTC. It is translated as CTSSLRTRRDEQFF.

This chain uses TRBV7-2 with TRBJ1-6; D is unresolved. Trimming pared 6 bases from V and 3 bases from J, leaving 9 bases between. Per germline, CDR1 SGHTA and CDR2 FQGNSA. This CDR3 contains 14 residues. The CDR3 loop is CASSVSSYNSPLHF. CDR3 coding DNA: TGTGCCAGCAGTGTTAGCAGCTATAATTCACCCCTCCACTTT.

CDR3 bases: TGTGCCAGCCCCGGTGCATCGAACACCGGGGAGCTGTTTTTT. This translates into CASPGASNTGELFF. The J gene is TRBJ2-2, the V gene TRBV7-2; D is undetermined. V lost 8 bases, J lost 0 bases, and 10 bases lay in between. Germline V lookup: CDR1 SGHTA, CDR2 FQGNSA. The CDR3 totals 14 residues.

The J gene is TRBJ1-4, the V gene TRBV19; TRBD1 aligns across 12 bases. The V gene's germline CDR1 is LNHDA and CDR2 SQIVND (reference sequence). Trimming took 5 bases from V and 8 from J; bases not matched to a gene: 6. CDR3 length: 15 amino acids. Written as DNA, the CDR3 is TGTGCCAGTAGTCGTGACGGGACAGGGGGCGAAAAACTGTTTTTT. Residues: CASSRDGTGGEKLFF.